The next 10 T cell receptor beta chains were all read from a single sample in a study of siplizumab effects on memory and regulatory T cells. Profiled with immunoSEQ multiplex PCR; TCRdb holds only in-frame clones, not every one. This table holds around 100,000 clones, 92% found once. The sequenced sample consisted of CD4+ T cells sorted from blood. The receptors originated from a human donor in good health.

The chain recombines TRBV5-1 with TRBJ1-5; 9 nucleotides agree with TRBD1. CDR1 is SGHRS, CDR2 YFSETQ, per germline. The V gene end was trimmed by 0 bases and the J gene end by 5 bases; junction bases not matched to a gene: 6. CDR3 length equals 16 residues. The CDR3 coding sequence is TGCGCCAGCAGCTTGGGGACCACAGGGGGCTATCAGCCCCAGCATTTT. It translates to CASSLGTTGGYQPQHF. Full variable domain (outside the CDR3, taken from reference TRBV5-1 and TRBJ1-5): KAGVTQTPRYLIKTRGQQVTLSCSPISGHRSVSWYQQTPGQGLQFLFEYFSETQRNKGNFPGRFSGRQFSNSRSEMNVSTLELGDSALYLCASSLGTTGGYQPQHFGDGTRLSIL.

This chain links TRBV6-5 with TRBJ1-5; D not certain. CDR3 length equals 12 residues. The V and J ends lost 8 bases and 4 bases respectively, with 9 bases between them. Germline V gene lookup returns CDR1 MNHEY and CDR2 SVGAGI. CDR3 in amino acids: CASGLGNQPQHF. The CDR3 DNA is TGTGCCAGCGGGCTCGGGAATCAGCCCCAGCATTTT.

This chain uses TRBV6-5 with TRBJ2-2; D is uncertain. Trimming shortened V by 6 bases and J by 6 bases, and 17 bases separated the two germline ends. Looked up from germline, CDR1 is MNHEY and CDR2 is SVGAGI. This CDR3 contains 15 residues. The CDR3 coding sequence is TGTGCCAGCAGAAACAGTAAAGTAAGCGCCGGGGAGCTGTTTTTT. This translates into CASRNSKVSAGELFF.

The CDR3 coding sequence is TGTGCCAGCATCGGGACACCCAACTATGGCTACACCTTC. Translating gives CASIGTPNYGYTF. The chain has TRBV28 and TRBJ1-2; D is possibly TRBD1 (6 bases). V was pared by 7 bases and J by 2 bases, with 11 bases between. Germline CDR1 and CDR2: MDHEN and SYDVKM. The CDR3 is 13 residues long.

The chain joins TRBV25-1 to TRBJ2-5, with a weak D call TRBD1 (5 bases). The CDR3 length is 13 residues. Between the trimmed V and J ends, which lost 4 bases and 5 bases, there was a span of 11 bases. The germline CDR1 and CDR2 sequences are MGHDK and SYGVNS. The CDR3 nucleotides are TGTGCCAGCAGTGTATCAGGGTACGAGACCCAGTACTTC. Its protein is CASSVSGYETQYF.

The rearrangement uses TRBV2 and TRBJ2-5, with 8 bases that match TRBD1. CDR3 length: 14 amino acids. Germline CDR1 is SNHLY and CDR2 is FYNNEI. The J segment lost 5 bases and the V segment lost 6 bases, leaving 8 bases of the junction unmatched. The CDR3 coding sequence is TGTGCCAGCAGGACGACAGGGGCCGGGGAGACCCAGTACTTC. Translated, it gives CASRTTGAGETQYF.

This sequence joins TRBV18 and TRBJ2-1, with D perhaps matching TRBD1 (6 bases). The V end lost 3 bases, the J end lost 3 bases, and 15 bases lay between the germline ends. Germline lookup yields CDR1 KGHSH and CDR2 LQKENI. The CDR3 runs to 16 residues. Written as DNA, the CDR3 is TGTGCCAGCTCACCGTCCCGTCAGGGGCACTACAATGAGCAGTTCTTC. Translation gives CASSPSRQGHYNEQFF.

This clone appeared once. The chain joins TRBV28 to TRBJ2-5; D remains unclear. V was pared by 8 bases and J by 6 bases, with 19 bases between. The CDR3 covers 14 residues. Germline loops: CDR1 MDHEN, CDR2 SYDVKM. CDR3 DNA sequence: TGTGCCAGCCTTACACCGGCTAGTAAAAAGACCCAGTACTTC. This sequence encodes CASLTPASKKTQYF.

The chain uses TRBV7-9 and TRBJ2-2; TRBD2 might be the D (5 bases). The CDR3 has 14 residues. The V gene's germline CDR1 is SEHNR and CDR2 FQNEAQ (reference sequence). The ends were cut back, 5 bases at V and 11 bases at J, with 18 bases in the middle. The CDR3: CASSQPKDRLELFF. The CDR3 DNA sequence: TGTGCCAGCAGCCAACCAAAGGACCGACTAGAGCTGTTTTTT.

J is TRBJ2-3 and V is TRBV28; 9 nucleotides match TRBD2. The CDR3 runs to 16 residues. The V gene end was trimmed by 6 bases and the J gene end by 4 bases; junction bases not matched to a gene: 11. Germline loops: CDR1 MDHEN, CDR2 SYDVKM. Here the CDR3 DNA reads TGTGCCAGCAGAGTGTTGGGGACTAGCTGGTCAGATACGCAGTATTTT. As protein: CASRVLGTSWSDTQYF.